The rows below give T cell receptor beta chains drawn from one sample of a study of T cell repertoires in cytomegalovirus infection. Each CDR3 protein is one row after TCRdb ran MiXCR on the reads. The sample yields approximately 700,000 distinct CDR3 sequences, roughly 35% seen once. The source material was PBMCs. The receptors were gathered from a human donor in good health (CMV status not recorded). Some clones in this sample may be carry-over from other donors' samples. The CDR3 runs from the conserved cysteine through the conserved F or W. Each record gives: clone size, CDR3 length, V gene, D gene, J gene, CDR3 protein, CDR3 DNA. D genes are given only for firm matches. Clone size is not always given. Where it is, it says once, few, many or a class for expanded clones.

size: few
length: 17
V: TRBV12-3/TRBV12-4
D: TRBD2
J: TRBJ2-5
CDR3: CASSPRTSGYTRETQYF
DNA: TGTGCCAGCAGTCCCAGGACTAGCGGGTATACAAGAGAGACCCAGTACTTC

size: many
length: 14
V: TRBV6-5
D: TRBD2
J: TRBJ2-3
CDR3: CASKAGANTDTQYF
DNA: TGTGCCAGCAAGGCGGGAGCTAACACAGATACGCAGTATTTT

size: few
length: 17
V: TRBV25-1
D: .
J: TRBJ2-2
CDR3: CASSERILAGITGELFF
DNA: TGTGCCAGCAGTGAAAGGATATTGGCGGGGATCACCGGGGAGCTGTTTTTT

size: .
length: 12
V: TRBV7-9
D: .
J: TRBJ2-1
CDR3: CASSFETNEQFF
DNA: TGTGCCAGCAGCTTCGAGACCAATGAGCAGTTCTTC

size: few
length: 16
V: TRBV24-1
D: .
J: TRBJ1-2
CDR3: CATVKRTATLGYGYTF
DNA: TGTGCCACTGTTAAGAGGACAGCAACCCTAGGCTATGGCTACACCTTC

size: .
length: 15
V: TRBV20-1
D: TRBD1
J: TRBJ1-4
CDR3: CSASLSRGLFEKLFF
DNA: TGCAGTGCTTCCCTTTCCAGGGGGCTTTTTGAAAAACTGTTTTTT

size: .
length: 16
V: TRBV15
D: .
J: TRBJ2-6
CDR3: CATSRHRESGANVLTF
DNA: TGTGCCACCAGCAGACATAGGGAATCCGGGGCCAACGTCCTGACTTTC

size: many
length: 14
V: TRBV19
D: .
J: TRBJ2-5
CDR3: CASSIGSGFETQYF
DNA: TGTGCCAGTAGTATAGGCTCGGGATTTGAGACCCAGTACTTC

size: few
length: 14
V: TRBV27
D: TRBD2
J: TRBJ2-5
CDR3: CASSSLAGVETQYF
DNA: TGTGCCAGCAGTAGTCTAGCGGGGGTAGAGACCCAGTACTTC

size: .
length: 15
V: TRBV25-1
D: .
J: TRBJ2-2
CDR3: CASSEKVAPTGELFF
DNA: TGTGCCAGCAGTGAGAAGGTCGCACCCACCGGGGAGCTGTTTTTT

size: many
length: 15
V: TRBV7-2
D: .
J: TRBJ2-3
CDR3: CASNPSGAPGEPQYF
DNA: TGTGCCAGCAATCCCAGCGGGGCCCCAGGGGAGCCGCAGTATTTT

size: .
length: 13
V: TRBV7-7
D: .
J: TRBJ2-7
CDR3: CASSPGEVYEQYF
DNA: TGTGCTAGCAGTCCGGGGGAGGTATACGAGCAGTACTTC

size: .
length: 14
V: TRBV28
D: .
J: TRBJ1-1
CDR3: CARSLRGGGTEAFF
DNA: TGTGCCCGCAGTTTACGGGGAGGTGGCACTGAAGCTTTCTTT

size: few
length: 17
V: TRBV28
D: TRBD2
J: TRBJ2-7
CDR3: CASSPLGGLAGIYEQYF
DNA: TGTGCCAGCAGTCCCCTGGGGGGACTAGCGGGAATTTACGAGCAGTACTTC

size: few
length: 18
V: TRBV7-2
D: TRBD2
J: TRBJ2-2
CDR3: CASSLTTSGRVHTGELFF
DNA: TGTGCCAGCAGCTTAACCACTAGCGGGAGGGTCCACACCGGGGAGCTGTTTTTT

size: .
length: 14
V: TRBV12-3/TRBV12-4
D: .
J: TRBJ2-6
CDR3: CASRKRGGANVLTF
DNA: TGTGCCAGCAGAAAGAGGGGGGGGGCCAACGTCCTGACTTTC

size: once
length: 15
V: TRBV2
D: TRBD1
J: TRBJ2-1
CDR3: CASRRQGAVYNEQFF
DNA: TGTGCCAGCAGAAGACAGGGGGCCGTCTACAATGAGCAGTTCTTC

size: few
length: 14
V: TRBV4-1
D: TRBD1
J: TRBJ2-7
CDR3: CASSREGQAYEQYF
DNA: TGCGCCAGCAGCCGTGAGGGACAGGCCTACGAGCAGTACTTC

size: .
length: 13
V: TRBV4-1
D: .
J: TRBJ2-7
CDR3: CASSLQETYEQYF
DNA: TGCGCCAGCAGTCTACAGGAGACCTACGAGCAGTACTTC

size: few
length: 16
V: TRBV27
D: .
J: TRBJ2-2
CDR3: CASSSGAGWNTGELFF
DNA: TGTGCCAGCAGTTCCGGCGCAGGGTGGAACACCGGGGAGCTGTTTTTT

size: many
length: 14
V: TRBV7-8
D: .
J: TRBJ1-2
CDR3: CASSDGWGSYGYTF
DNA: TGTGCCAGCAGCGATGGGTGGGGGTCCTATGGCTACACCTTC

size: .
length: 17
V: TRBV4-3
D: .
J: TRBJ1-5
CDR3: CASSHLDGSRSNQPQHF
DNA: TGCGCCAGCAGCCACCTGGACGGTTCTCGAAGCAATCAGCCCCAGCATTTT

size: .
length: 12
V: TRBV4-1
D: TRBD1
J: TRBJ1-2
CDR3: CASSPGGNGYTF
DNA: TGCGCCAGCAGCCCAGGGGGCAATGGCTACACCTTC

size: .
length: 14
V: TRBV19
D: TRBD1
J: TRBJ2-5
CDR3: CASSSWTGGETQYF
DNA: TGTGCCAGTAGTAGTTGGACAGGTGGGGAGACCCAGTACTTC

size: few
length: 12
V: TRBV6-2/TRBV6-3
D: .
J: TRBJ2-1
CDR3: CASTHRVNEQFF
DNA: TGTGCCAGCACCCATAGGGTAAATGAGCAGTTCTTC

size: few
length: 13
V: TRBV24-1
D: TRBD1
J: TRBJ2-1
CDR3: CATKKGQSNEQFF
DNA: TGTGCCACCAAGAAGGGACAGAGCAATGAGCAGTTCTTC

size: few
length: 16
V: TRBV18
D: TRBD2
J: TRBJ2-1
CDR3: CASSPPGLATYNEQFF
DNA: TGTGCCAGCTCACCACCCGGACTAGCGACCTACAATGAGCAGTTCTTC